One sample yielded the 30 T cell receptor beta chains listed below, sequenced in a study of blood T cells in healthy people across ages. Primed by a sample-barcoded 5' primer and a J-beta primer mix, a second PCR proceeded for 7 to 11 cycles. TCRdb reanalysed the 5' RACE reads using MiXCR and keeps one entry per CDR3 protein. The repertoire holds about 1.6 million distinct CDR3 sequences, around 35% seen once, with approximately 10% in the top ten. The sample consisted of blood. The receptors stem from a woman between 25 and 40 years old in good health.

The chain is built from TRBV3-1 and TRBJ2-1; 9 bases are a match to TRBD2. This CDR3 has 18 residues. Per the germline V gene, CDR1 is LGHDT and CDR2 is YNNKEL (reference sequence). Germline trimming cut 0 bases from V and 3 bases from J; bases unmatched to any gene: 9. The chain's CDR3 is CASSQEFQRGANYNEQFF. DNA of the CDR3: TGTGCCAGCAGCCAAGAGTTCCAGCGGGGGGCCAACTACAATGAGCAGTTCTTC.

The chain recombines TRBV27 with TRBJ2-3, with D possibly matching TRBD2 (6 bases). The CDR3 runs 16 residues. CDR1 and CDR2 (germline): MNHEY, SMNVEV (reference sequence). V gave up 5 bases and J gave up 2 bases, with 17 bases separating them. Here the CDR3 reads CASSPHGGPNTDTQYF. CDR3 DNA: TGTGCCAGCAGTCCCCATGGAGGGCCTAACACAGATACGCAGTATTTT.

In its sample, this clonotype was seen a few times. The chain employs TRBV7-2 and TRBJ1-5; D is uncertain. The CDR3 is 16 residues long. Germline V lookup: CDR1 SGHTA, CDR2 FQGNSA. Trimming shortened V by 5 bases and J by 2 bases, and 16 bases separated the two germline ends. CDR3 sequence: CASSPYRIDGNQPQHF. CDR3 DNA: TGTGCCAGCAGCCCCTATCGAATTGACGGCAATCAGCCCCAGCATTTT.

A note on this clonotype: A junction end diverges from the germline sequence, so it may reflect a read error. This rearrangement joins TRBV12-5 to TRBJ2-1; 13 positions match TRBD2. Germline V gene lookup returns CDR1 LGHNT and CDR2 FRNRAP. CDR3 length: 18 amino acids. CDR3 DNA sequence: TGTGCTAGTGCTAGGGGGACTAGCGGGATTAGCTCCTACAATGTGCAGTTCTTC. Translated, it gives CASARGTSGISSYNVQFF.

CDR3 sequence: CASSLAPLAGYNEQFF. CDR3 bases: TGTGCCAGCAGTTTAGCGCCTCTAGCGGGATACAATGAGCAGTTCTTC. The V gene is TRBV12-3 or TRBV12-4, the J gene TRBJ2-1; TRBD2 matches 9 bases. V shed 0 bases, J shed 4 bases, and the junction held 4 bases outside the gene matches. This CDR3 contains 16 residues.

This clonotype was found once. CDR3 bases: TGTGCCAGCAGCGTAGAAGCGGGGGTGAACACAGATACGCAGTATTTT. Its translation is CASSVEAGVNTDTQYF. The rearrangement links TRBV9 to TRBJ2-3; 8 bases line up with TRBD2. This CDR3 is 16 amino acids long. CDR1 and CDR2 (germline): SGDLS, YYNGEE. The V segment lost 0 bases and the J segment 2 bases; nucleotides outside the gene matches: 5.

This clonotype was found a few times. The chain joins TRBV20-1 to TRBJ2-1, with 9 bases fitting TRBD2. Germline CDR1 and CDR2: DFQATT and SNEGSKA (reference sequence). This CDR3 has 16 amino acids. The V segment lost 0 bases and the J segment 1 base; nucleotides outside the gene matches: 4. The CDR3 region is CSAREILAGSYNEQFF. The CDR3 DNA sequence: TGCAGTGCTAGAGAGATCCTAGCGGGATCCTACAATGAGCAGTTCTTC.

This clonotype was seen only a few times. The chain carries TRBV10-3 and TRBJ2-5, with TRBD2 as a possible D gene (6 bases). Per germline, CDR1 ENHRY and CDR2 SYGVKD. V lost 3 bases and J 11 bases, leaving 19 bases between the germline ends. CDR3 size: 14 residues. CDR3 DNA sequence: TGTGCCATCAGTGATTCGTCCATGGGGGGAGAGCAGTACTTC. This encodes CAISDSSMGGEQYF.

The rearrangement uses TRBV20-1 and TRBJ1-1, with D possibly being TRBD1 (5 bases). Trimming stripped 0 bases from V and 0 bases from J, with 17 bases between. The V gene's germline CDR1 is DFQATT and CDR2 SNEGSKA (reference sequence). The CDR3 runs 17 residues. This CDR3 reads CSARDLGVGQLNTEAFF. In DNA, the CDR3 is TGCAGTGCTAGAGATTTAGGGGTAGGGCAGCTGAACACTGAAGCTTTCTTT.

This clonotype showed up just a few times. The V call is TRBV4-1, the J call TRBJ1-2, with D possibly TRBD1 on 6 matching bases. Germline CDR1 is MGHRA and CDR2 is YSYEKL. This CDR3 spans 16 amino acids. Trimming took 0 bases from V and 1 from J, leaving 12 bases between them. CDR3 coding DNA: TGCGCCAGCAGCCAAGATGGGGACACTATTAACTATGGCTACACCTTC. This translates into CASSQDGDTINYGYTF.

The J gene is TRBJ2-5, the V gene TRBV10-2; 9 bases are shared with TRBD1. The CDR3 has 15 residues. J was trimmed by 5 bases and V by 6 bases; bases with no gene match: 10. The V gene's germline CDR1 is WSHSY and CDR2 SAAADI. The CDR3 DNA is TGCGCCAGCAGGTTAACAGGGGGCGCGGAGGAGACCCAGTACTTC. Its protein is CASRLTGGAEETQYF.

J is TRBJ2-7 and V is TRBV5-6; 12 bases align to TRBD2. Germline CDR1 SGHDT, CDR2 YYEEEE. This CDR3 has 15 residues. Trimming took 7 bases from V and 3 from J; bases not matched to a gene: 8. Here the CDR3 reads CASHLAGGYHYEQYF. The DNA for the CDR3 is TGTGCCAGCCACCTAGCGGGAGGGTACCACTACGAGCAGTACTTC.

This clonotype was observed at least ten times. This chain joins TRBV29-1 and TRBJ2-7; perhaps TRBD1 as D (6 bases). Germline V gene lookup returns CDR1 SQVTM and CDR2 ANQGSEA. CDR3 size: 11 residues. The CDR3 coding sequence is TGCGTAGTCAGGGGATCCTACGAGCAGTACTTC. Its translation is CVVRGSYEQYF.

The J gene is TRBJ2-7, the V gene TRBV11-2; no clear D gene. Trimming pared 0 bases from V and 3 bases from J, leaving 9 bases between. The CDR3 runs to 14 residues. From germline, CDR1 is SGHAT and CDR2 FQNNGV. CDR3 protein: CASSLDYSYYEQYF. CDR3 in DNA: TGTGCCAGCAGCTTAGACTATAGCTACTACGAGCAGTACTTC.

This chain links TRBV9 with TRBJ1-2, with TRBD1 as a possible D gene (5 bases). The CDR3 length is 14 residues. In germline, CDR1 is SGDLS, CDR2 YYNGEE. Trimming removed 1 base at V and 5 bases at J, with 12 bases between. The CDR3 reads CASSVSRGGYGYTF. As DNA, the CDR3 is TGTGCCAGCAGCGTATCTAGGGGTGGTTATGGCTACACCTTC.

This clonotype was counted at least ten times. V and J are TRBV11-2 and TRBJ2-3; D is perhaps TRBD2 (6 bases). Germline-derived CDR1 and CDR2 are SGHAT and FQNNGV. The CDR3 has 17 residues. Deletions cut 5 bases from V and 5 bases from J, with 23 bases between. The DNA for the CDR3 is TGTGCCAGCAGCAACCCCTCTCGGGGGAGAACGGAAGATACGCAGTATTTT. Residues: CASSNPSRGRTEDTQYF.

The V call is TRBV12-3 or TRBV12-4, the J call TRBJ2-2; D remains ambiguous. The CDR3 loop spans 14 amino acids. Trimming pared 7 bases from V and 4 bases from J, leaving 13 bases between. Here the CDR3 DNA reads TGTGCCAGCACCTTGGCCAGAACCACCGGGGAGCTGTTTTTT. Translated, it gives CASTLARTTGELFF.

V is TRBV7-8 and J is TRBJ1-1; D perhaps matches TRBD1 (5 bases). The CDR3 runs to 16 residues. With 5 bases removed from V and 5 bases from J, the gap between germline ends came to 21 bases. Germline assignment: CDR1 SGHVS and CDR2 FQNEAQ. CDR3 nucleotide sequence: TGTGCCAGCAGCCCGGGGACGGTCGTGGGTCGGACTGAAGCTTTCTTT. It encodes CASSPGTVVGRTEAFF.

This clonotype was counted only a few times. The chain combines TRBV9 with TRBJ1-5; perhaps TRBD1 as D (5 bases). Germline values: CDR1 SGDLS, CDR2 YYNGEE. V lost 4 bases and J lost 5, with 16 bases in between. The CDR3 sequence is 15 residues long. The CDR3 reads CASSPDSMGDQPQHF. CDR3 bases: TGTGCCAGCAGCCCCGACTCGATGGGGGATCAGCCCCAGCATTTT.

At least ten counts were recorded for this clonotype. The V gene is TRBV5-6, the J gene TRBJ2-5; 9 nucleotides match TRBD1. The ends lost 4 bases at V and 5 bases at J; junction bases unmatched: 6. In germline, CDR1 is SGHDT, CDR2 YYEEEE. The CDR3 has 14 residues. CDR3 region: CASSRGQGLETQYF. The CDR3 coding sequence is TGTGCCAGCAGCCGGGGACAGGGTCTGGAGACCCAGTACTTC.

This clonotype was picked up a small number of times. The chain is built from TRBV20-1 and TRBJ2-1; D possibly corresponds to TRBD1 (5 bases). Germline V CDR1 and CDR2: DFQATT, SNEGSKA (reference sequence). There are 16 residues in the CDR3. The ends were cut back, 1 base at V and 4 bases at J, with 17 bases in the middle. CDR3 region: CSARADGPSGYNEQFF. In DNA form, the CDR3 reads TGCAGTGCTAGAGCCGACGGTCCATCAGGGTACAATGAGCAGTTCTTC.

This chain links TRBV6-5 with TRBJ2-5, with 7 nucleotides matching TRBD2. J gave up 5 bases and V 7 bases, and 10 bases lay outside the gene matches. There are 14 residues in the CDR3. From germline, CDR1 is MNHEY and CDR2 SVGAGI. The CDR3 region has the DNA TGTGCCAGCAACCCACCGGGAGGCGCGGAGACCCAGTACTTC. Protein sequence: CASNPPGGAETQYF.

The chain joins TRBV29-1 to TRBJ1-2, with D maybe TRBD1 (6 bases). V was pared by 6 bases and J by 5 bases, with 22 bases between. The length of the CDR3 is 15 residues. Germline lookup yields CDR1 SQVTM and CDR2 ANQGSEA. CDR3 DNA: TGCAGCGTAACCGGGACACCCGGTCAAATATATGGCTACACCTTC. Translated, it gives CSVTGTPGQIYGYTF.

This clonotype was counted only a few times. The chain carries TRBV10-3 and TRBJ1-5; 7 bases line up with TRBD1. Germline V gene data show CDR1 as ENHRY and CDR2 as SYGVKD. The CDR3 spans 14 residues. The V gene end was trimmed by 6 bases and the J gene end by 3 bases; junction bases not matched to a gene: 5. CDR3 sequence (DNA): TGTGCCATCAGCAGACAGGGCGACAATCAGCCCCAGCATTTT. This translates into CAISRQGDNQPQHF.

This clonotype was seen a single time. This chain joins TRBV20-1 and TRBJ1-5; tentative D call: TRBD1 (5 bases). CDR1 is DFQATT, CDR2 SNEGSKA, per germline (reference sequence). The CDR3 has 14 amino acids. V was pared by 0 bases and J by 7 bases, with 13 bases between. This chain's CDR3 is CSARDAGEGQPQHF. The CDR3 DNA follows: TGCAGTGCTAGAGATGCGGGGGAAGGGCAGCCCCAGCATTTT.

The sample holds a few counts of this clonotype. The rearrangement uses TRBV27 and TRBJ2-3; TRBD2 aligns across 8 bases. Germline V gene sequence: CDR1 MNHEY, CDR2 SMNVEV (reference sequence). The V segment lost 4 bases and the J segment 3 bases; nucleotides outside the gene matches: 9. This CDR3 spans 16 amino acids. The chain's CDR3 is CASSSRLASVTDTQYF. The CDR3 bases are TGTGCCAGCAGTTCGCGACTAGCGAGCGTAACAGATACGCAGTATTTT.

The chain joins TRBV13 to TRBJ2-1; 11 bases are a match to TRBD2. V was pared by 2 bases and J by 10 bases, with 7 bases of the junction left unmatched. This CDR3 is 15 amino acids long. CDR1 PRHDT and CDR2 FYEKMQ come from the germline V gene (reference sequence). CDR3 loop: CASSLLAGGHQEQFF. DNA of the CDR3: TGTGCCAGCAGCTTACTAGCGGGAGGCCATCAAGAGCAGTTCTTC.

This clonotype was counted a few times. This chain links TRBV5-1 with TRBJ1-2; 7 bases map to TRBD1. The germline CDR1 and CDR2 sequences are SGHRS and YFSETQ. The CDR3 extends over 16 amino acids. V was clipped by 0 bases and J by 4 bases; unmatched bases: 9. In DNA, the CDR3 is TGCGCCAGCAGCTTGGATAACAGGGGCGTCGGCTATGGCTACACCTTC. This translates into CASSLDNRGVGYGYTF. Combining the CDR3 with reference TRBV5-1 and TRBJ1-2 gives the whole variable domain KAGVTQTPRYLIKTRGQQVTLSCSPISGHRSVSWYQQTPGQGLQFLFEYFSETQRNKGNFPGRFSGRQFSNSRSEMNVSTLELGDSALYLCASSLDNRGVGYGYTFGSGTRLTVV.

In the case of this clonotype: A much larger clone differs from this one at a single base, so this may be a read error. V gene TRBV20-1 combines with J gene TRBJ2-7; the D gene is possibly TRBD1 (5 bases). The CDR3 extends over 15 amino acids. The germline gives CDR1 DFQATT, CDR2 SNEGSKA (reference sequence). Trimming shortened V by 3 bases and J by 0 bases, and 15 bases separated the two germline ends. Here the CDR3 reads CSASDIDRASYEQYF. The CDR3 coding sequence is TGCAGTGCTAGTGATATCGACAGAGCCTCCTACGAGCAGTACTTC.

This clonotype came up many times. J is TRBJ2-7 and V is TRBV7-2; 9 bases are shared with TRBD1. There are 13 residues in the CDR3. The ends lost 4 bases at V and 5 bases at J; junction bases unmatched: 3. Per germline, CDR1 SGHTA and CDR2 FQGNSA. CDR3 amino acids: CASSSRTGDEQYF. The CDR3 DNA sequence: TGTGCCAGCAGCTCCCGGACAGGGGACGAGCAGTACTTC.